This T cell receptor beta chain is drawn from a study of T cell repertoires in cytomegalovirus infection (dated by TCRdb to about 2019). Broadly, across the study: Donor HLA type was relevant to the analysis, as public TCR beta signatures indicated carriage of CMV infection together with the matching HLA type.

CDR1 and CDR2 were assigned from the germline V gene as SGHRS and YFSETQ. Its CDR3 holds 16 amino acids, cysteine through phenylalanine. Left in the record is the CDR3 DNA by itself, 48 bases read in frame from the first base. V lost 4 bases and J lost 1 base; the stretch between them is 15 bases long. This clonotype was observed many times. The target of this receptor is not known. Base-call qualities are not available, and no considerably larger clone is one nucleotide away. Here is what the overall study found, with its caveats: Carriers of CMV infection plus the relevant HLA type were discriminated by the cumulative frequency of public TCR beta family members in the study cohort and in an independent roughly 370-donor cohort. The ex vivo response was dominated by HLA-C-restricted CMV-specific TCR beta clonotypes, which also provided the single most frequent clonotype in two of eight donors.

TCRdb shows the sequencer as Illumina HiSeq 1500. TCRdb applied fastp at Q25 and MiXCR to the public reads, then kept only in-frame beta chains. A single entry per CDR3 protein holds the most common genes and DNA from its merged rows. The sample records about 130,000 distinct CDR3 sequences, roughly 9% of which are singletons. Roughly a tenth of the sample goes to the ten largest clones. This chain joins TRBV5-1 to TRBJ2-1; the D segment cannot be called with confidence. The source is a human donor in good health (CMV status not recorded). Some clones in this sample may be carry-over from other donors' samples. Material for sequencing was PBMCs. The nucleotides are TGCGCCAGCAGCCCATCGACCGCCCAGTCCTACAATGAGCAGTTCTTC. The resulting protein is CASSPSTAQSYNEQFF.